This TCR beta chain was recovered during a study of T-cell memory formation after mild COVID-19. After removal of 6 bases from V and 1 base from J, the junction contained 5 bases not matched to a gene. This CDR3 comprises 14 residues. Constant-segment primers were used for 5'RACE, and the resulting TCR alpha and TCR beta cDNA libraries carried sample barcodes and UMIs. Each CDR3 protein gets one entry after TCRdb re-called the 5' RACE reads with MiXCR. The sample carries 250,000 to 300,000 distinct CDR3 sequences, 15% to 20% recorded once. This clonotype was observed at least ten times. This sequence joins TRBV12-3 or TRBV12-4 and TRBJ1-1; 7 nucleotides align to TRBD1. The sequence was collected from a man between 18 and 29 years old who had mild COVID-19 (a few samples of this study predate the infection). Cell type and time point are not known. What was sequenced was PBMCs or a T cell subset sorted from them (not recorded which). The CDR3 region has the DNA TGTGCCAGCAGCCCACAGGGGTCGAACACTGAAGCTTTCTTT. It translates to CASSPQGSNTEAFF.